The clone carrying this T cell receptor (beta chain) was found once. The method was immunoSEQ multiplex PCR; TCRdb's version includes in-frame clones alone and lacks a portion of them. The sample shows approximately 160,000 clones, approximately 94% of them seen only once. The CDR3 extends over 13 amino acids. Germline CDR1 reads WSHSY; CDR2 reads SAAADI. Trimming at V came to 6 bases and at J to 2 bases, leaving 2 bases not matched to a gene. The data belong to a study of control samples from healthy donors and cancer patients. Material for sequencing was blood. The J gene is TRBJ2-5, the V gene TRBV10-2; 8 bases match TRBD2. This sequence originates from a woman between 18 and 29 years old in good health. The CDR3 bases are TGCGCCAGCAGAGCGGGAGTTCAAGAGACCCAGTACTTC. Its translation: CASRAGVQETQYF.